Listed here are 27 T cell receptor beta chains from one sample, sequenced in a study of cytomegalovirus exposure and HLA in healthy donors (dated by TCRdb to between 2016 and 2019). Receptor libraries were prepared by the immunoSEQ multiplex PCR assay. For the multiplex PCR, a mixture combining 60 forward primers for TCR Vbeta segments and 13 reverse primers for TCR Jbeta segments was used. The immuneACCESS repertoire file appears here via TCRdb, limited to in-frame rearrangements. These files lack a portion of the clones; in checked studies, under half of the deficit traces to unresolved V genes, and the cause of the others is not known. A total of roughly 290,000 clones appear in this sample, 75% to 85% of them only once. The leading ten clones occupy about 0.3% of the sample. What was sequenced was PBMCs. These receptors were taken from a girl aged 2 to 10 in good health and CMV-seronegative.

J is TRBJ1-1 and V is TRBV1. TRBV1 is recorded as a pseudogene. The CDR3 is 12 residues long. Here the CDR3 reads CTSSQAFTEAFF. CDR3 sequence (DNA): TGCACCAGCAGCCAAGCCTTTACTGAAGCTTTCTTT.

This clone has a handful of counts. The chain uses TRBV6-1 and TRBJ2-2; perhaps TRBD1 as D (6 bases). The germline gives CDR1 MNHNS, CDR2 SASEGT. The CDR3 extends over 14 amino acids. V lost 8 bases and J lost 5, with 15 bases in between. CDR3 DNA: TGTGCCAGCGGTACCCAGGGGCGTACCGGGGAGCTGTTTTTT. This gives the protein CASGTQGRTGELFF.

The genes are TRBV6-5 and TRBJ2-7, with D perhaps TRBD2 (6 bases). This CDR3 comprises 14 residues. Germline V lookup: CDR1 MNHEY, CDR2 SVGAGI. Trimming removed 2 bases at V and 3 bases at J, with 11 bases between. CDR3 nucleotide sequence: TGTGCCAGCAGTTACGCGCGGGGTAACTACGAGCAGTACTTC. Residues: CASSYARGNYEQYF.

CDR3 sequence: CASSSYRGAYEQYF. In nucleotides, the CDR3 is TGTGCCAGCAGCTCCTACAGGGGAGCCTACGAGCAGTACTTC. The chain is built from TRBV7-9 and TRBJ2-7; 7 nucleotides agree with TRBD1. J was trimmed by 2 bases and V by 4 bases; bases with no gene match: 5. The CDR3 loop spans 14 amino acids. Germline CDR1 is SEHNR and CDR2 is FQNEAQ (reference sequence).

The V gene is TRBV2, the J gene TRBJ1-3; 8 positions match TRBD1. V lost 6 bases to trimming and J lost 3 bases; unmatched junction nucleotides: 4. The germline V gene encodes CDR1 SNHLY and CDR2 FYNNEI. The CDR3 is 14 residues long. CDR3 loop: CASRDREFGNTIYF. The CDR3 DNA reads TGTGCCAGCAGGGACAGGGAGTTTGGAAACACCATATATTTT.

This rearrangement joins TRBV28 to TRBJ1-4, with a weak D call TRBD1 (6 bases). Germline CDR1 MDHEN, CDR2 SYDVKM. The V gene lost 6 bases and the J gene lost 3 bases, with 17 bases spanning the gap. The CDR3 length is 16 residues. CDR3 loop: CASRPVKGVSNEKLFF. The CDR3 DNA reads TGTGCCAGCAGGCCAGTTAAGGGGGTCTCTAATGAAAAACTGTTTTTT.

V is TRBV11-2 and J is TRBJ2-7, with 9 bases matching TRBD1. With 4 bases clipped from V and 3 bases from J, the junction kept 7 bases outside the gene matches. The CDR3 runs to 15 residues. Germline values: CDR1 SGHAT, CDR2 FQNNGV. CDR3 DNA sequence: TGTGCCAGCAGCTACACACAGGGGGCGTACTACGAGCAGTACTTC. Translation: CASSYTQGAYYEQYF.

This chain uses TRBV13 with TRBJ1-1; TRBD1 matches 8 bases. After removal of 1 base from V and 5 bases from J, the junction contained 6 bases not matched to a gene. CDR1 PRHDT and CDR2 FYEKMQ come from the germline V gene (reference sequence). This CDR3 has 15 amino acids. The DNA for the CDR3 is TGTGCCAGCAGCTTAGTTGACAGGGGCGGGACTGAAGCTTTCTTT. This sequence encodes CASSLVDRGGTEAFF.

This sequence joins TRBV6-1 and TRBJ1-2; D is unresolved. This CDR3 has 11 amino acids. Germline V CDR1 and CDR2: MNHNS, SASEGT. Trimming removed 2 bases from V and 12 bases from J, with 10 bases in between. Here the CDR3 reads CASSERAWDTF. CDR3 bases: TGTGCCAGCAGTGAACGAGCGTGGGACACCTTC.

This chain links TRBV28 with TRBJ1-5, with a weak D call TRBD1 (6 bases). The V gene's germline CDR1 is MDHEN and CDR2 SYDVKM. CDR3 length equals 15 residues. With 2 bases removed from V and 7 bases from J, the gap between germline ends came to 15 bases. CDR3 amino acids: CASSLGGARGQPQHF. The CDR3 nucleotides read TGTGCCAGCAGTTTAGGGGGGGCTAGAGGACAGCCCCAGCATTTT. Variable domain in full (rest from reference TRBV28 and TRBJ1-5): DVKVTQSSRYLVKRTGEKVFLECVQDMDHENMFWYRQDPGLGLRLIYFSYDVKMKEKGDIPEGYSVSREKKERFSLILESASTNQTSMYLCASSLGGARGQPQHFGDGTRLSIL.

The chain is built from TRBV11-2 and TRBJ1-3, with D unclear. The CDR3 is 15 residues long. In germline, CDR1 is SGHAT, CDR2 FQNNGV. The V gene lost 2 bases and the J gene lost 0 bases, with 8 bases spanning the gap. CDR3 protein: CASSLTSYSGNTIYF. DNA of the CDR3: TGTGCCAGCAGCTTAACGAGTTACTCTGGAAACACCATATATTTT.

This clone has just a few counts. The chain couples TRBV21-1 to TRBJ2-3; whether TRBD1, the table's D call, matches the DNA was not checked. TRBV21-1 is an annotated pseudogene. The CDR3 spans 13 residues. CDR3 protein: CASVRGRTDTQYF. CDR3 nucleotides: TGTGCCAGCGTCAGGGGCCGCACAGATACGCAGTATTTT.

V and J are TRBV12-5 and TRBJ2-7, with 11 positions matching TRBD1. This CDR3 has 16 amino acids. The ends lost 11 bases at V and 7 bases at J; junction bases unmatched: 19. The germline gives CDR1 LGHNT, CDR2 FRNRAP. CDR3 in amino acids: CASGFGGGQGETEQYF. The CDR3 bases are TGTGCTTCCGGGTTTGGTGGGGGACAGGGGGAAACGGAGCAGTACTTC.

This clone was recorded once. The rearrangement uses TRBV5-1 and TRBJ2-7; maybe TRBD1 (6 bases). The ends were cut back, 2 bases at V and 3 bases at J, with 21 bases in the middle. Germline V gene sequence: CDR1 SGHRS, CDR2 YFSETQ. The CDR3 extends over 17 amino acids. In nucleotides, the CDR3 is TGCGCCAGCAGCTTTCTTTCCTGGGACATTTCCCTCTACGAGCAGTACTTC. Its translation is CASSFLSWDISLYEQYF.

The CDR3 DNA reads TGTGCCAGCAGCGTACCGGGACTGATAACTGAAGCTTTCTTT. The encoded protein is CASSVPGLITEAFF. This chain joins TRBV5-6 and TRBJ1-1; D possibly corresponds to TRBD1 (5 bases). The germline V gene encodes CDR1 SGHDT and CDR2 YYEEEE. The CDR3 extends over 14 amino acids. With 4 bases removed from V and 5 bases from J, the gap between germline ends came to 15 bases.

This chain uses TRBV18 with TRBJ2-3; 12 bases agree with TRBD2. The CDR3 is 15 amino acids. Germline loops: CDR1 KGHSH, CDR2 LQKENI. V was pared by 3 bases and J by 7 bases, with 5 bases of the junction left unmatched. CDR3 bases: TGTGCCAGCTCACCCGCGGGACTAGCGGGTTATACGCAGTATTTT. This translates into CASSPAGLAGYTQYF.

The chain recombines TRBV2 with TRBJ2-1; TRBD2 might be the D (5 bases). V dropped 10 bases and J dropped 6 bases, with 13 bases sitting between them. Germline CDR1 is SNHLY and CDR2 is FYNNEI. This CDR3 contains 12 residues. DNA of the CDR3: TGTGCCACTCGGGATGAAGGCAATGAGCAGTTCTTC. Encoded protein: CATRDEGNEQFF.

The chain uses TRBV18 and TRBJ2-7; D is unresolved. This CDR3 contains 13 residues. Germline V gene sequence: CDR1 KGHSH, CDR2 LQKENI. The V gene lost 0 bases and the J gene lost 3 bases, with 6 bases spanning the gap. The CDR3 sequence is CASSPPNSYEQYF. The DNA of the CDR3 is TGTGCCAGCTCACCACCGAACAGCTACGAGCAGTACTTC.

The chain recombines TRBV2 with TRBJ2-7, with D possibly being TRBD1 (6 bases). V was pared by 4 bases and J by 5 bases, with 15 bases between. Germline V gene lookup returns CDR1 SNHLY and CDR2 FYNNEI. This CDR3 is 14 amino acids long. The CDR3 region is CASSGQVRSDEQYF. CDR3 coding DNA: TGTGCCAGCAGTGGACAGGTACGATCGGACGAGCAGTACTTC.

V is TRBV4-1 and J is TRBJ2-1, with 8 bases aligning to TRBD2. Germline-derived CDR1 and CDR2 are MGHRA and YSYEKL. This CDR3 contains 16 residues. V lost 0 bases to trimming and J lost 2 bases; unmatched junction nucleotides: 3. DNA of the CDR3: TGCGCCAGCAGCCAAGAACGGACTAGCACCTACAATGAGCAGTTCTTC. Protein sequence: CASSQERTSTYNEQFF.

The genes are TRBV11-2 and TRBJ2-1; a possible D gene is TRBD2 (5 bases). The germline V gene has CDR1 SGHAT and CDR2 FQNNGV. This CDR3 region has 15 residues. V was pared by 5 bases and J by 5 bases, with 16 bases between. The CDR3 sequence is CASSNYRDIDNEQFF. Written as DNA, the CDR3 is TGTGCCAGCAGCAATTACCGGGATATAGACAATGAGCAGTTCTTC.

This clone was counted only a few times. This chain joins TRBV30 and TRBJ2-3; 8 bases fit TRBD2. V lost 0 bases and J lost 4; bases outside the gene matches: 15. Germline V gives CDR1 GTSNPN, CDR2 SVGIG (reference sequence). The CDR3 loop spans 18 amino acids. As DNA, the CDR3 is TGTGCCTGGAGTGTAATAATAGGCGGCGGGGGGCGGGCAGATACGCAGTATTTT. It translates to CAWSVIIGGGGRADTQYF. The variable domain in full, with the rest retrieved from reference TRBV30 and TRBJ2-3, is SQTIHQWPATLVQPVGSPLSLECTVEGTSNPNLYWYRQAAGRGLQLLFYSVGIGQISSEVPQNLSASRPQDRQFILSSKKLLLSDSGFYLCAWSVIIGGGGRADTQYFGPGTRLTVL.

The V and J genes are TRBV28 and TRBJ2-1; TRBD2 matches 8 bases. CDR1 and CDR2 from the germline V gene are MDHEN and SYDVKM. There are 15 residues in the CDR3. V lost 7 bases, J lost 5 bases, and 10 bases stayed unmatched. The CDR3 loop reads CASKGSGSWDNEQFF. The DNA for the CDR3 is TGTGCCAGCAAGGGCAGCGGGAGTTGGGACAATGAGCAGTTCTTC.

This rearrangement joins TRBV30 to TRBJ2-7; D remains ambiguous. The V gene's germline CDR1 is GTSNPN and CDR2 SVGIG (reference sequence). V was pared by 3 bases and J by 0 bases, with 12 bases between. There are 14 residues in the CDR3. The CDR3 nucleotides read TGTGCCTGGAGCGCCGCGTGGTTCTCCTACGAGCAGTACTTC. Translating gives CAWSAAWFSYEQYF. Looking up the rest from reference TRBV30 and TRBJ2-7 gives the full variable domain: SQTIHQWPATLVQPVGSPLSLECTVEGTSNPNLYWYRQAAGRGLQLLFYSVGIGQISSEVPQNLSASRPQDRQFILSSKKLLLSDSGFYLCAWSAAWFSYEQYFGPGTRLTVT.

The chain is built from TRBV7-9 and TRBJ2-5, with D maybe TRBD2 (5 bases). The J call could be wrong; TRBJ2-7 is a better fit for the DNA end. The CDR3 loop spans 14 amino acids. Looked up from germline, CDR1 is SEHNR and CDR2 is FQNEAQ (reference sequence). This CDR3 is CASSSGLHWYEQYF. CDR3 DNA: TGTGCCAGCAGCTCCGGACTTCACTGGTACGAGCAGTACTTC.

The chain has TRBV28 and TRBJ2-5, with 10 positions matching TRBD2. There are 18 residues in the CDR3. The germline V gene encodes CDR1 MDHEN and CDR2 SYDVKM. V lost 6 bases to trimming and J lost 10 bases; unmatched junction nucleotides: 23. Written as DNA, the CDR3 is TGTGCCAGCAGCCAGCGGGGGCTAGCGGGGGCCCTGGGTCTGAACCAGTACTTC. This sequence encodes CASSQRGLAGALGLNQYF.

The chain carries TRBV7-9 and TRBJ2-7; TRBD1 matches 9 bases. V dropped 4 bases and J dropped 3; count of bases not matched to a gene: 10. The CDR3 consists of 16 residues. The germline V gene has CDR1 SEHNR and CDR2 FQNEAQ (reference sequence). CDR3 in amino acids: CASSSAGGTGNYEQYF. CDR3 in DNA: TGTGCCAGCAGCTCCGCCGGCGGGACAGGGAACTACGAGCAGTACTTC.